These T cell receptor beta chains were read from a single sample in a study of T cell responses to AZD1222 COVID-19 vaccine. Profiled with immunoSEQ multiplex PCR; TCRdb holds only in-frame clones, not every one. This sample has about 120,000 clones, with around 93% found just once. Sample: peripheral blood, taken on day 0 of AZD1222 vaccination. The origin of the receptors is an adult in good health. Both conserved end residues are trimmed from each CDR3.

CDR3	V	J
ASSSGSYEQY	TRBV5-1	TRBJ2-7
ASSQPRTGTSYGYT	TRBV4-1	TRBJ1-2
ASSQNLGPNTEAF	TRBV4-3	TRBJ1-1
ASSPPPPGLRDEETQY	TRBV18	TRBJ2-5
ASSSGTGTLGEQY	TRBV5-6	TRBJ2-7
ASSLNRERYNEQF	TRBV27	TRBJ2-1
ASSETSGGRNEQF	TRBV11-2	TRBJ2-1
ASSLPTRTVH	TRBV28	TRBJ1-4
ASSKQEPGANVLT	TRBV7-9	TRBJ2-6
ASRQGSTDTQY	TRBV5-1	TRBJ2-3
ASSQRQADNSPLH	TRBV23-1	TRBJ1-6
ASSLYRADEQF	TRBV12-3/TRBV12-4	TRBJ2-1
ASSLAGTYEQY	TRBV5-5	TRBJ2-7
ASSLGTSGFSTDTQY	TRBV5-1	TRBJ2-3
ATTPGTGMLGYT	TRBV27	TRBJ1-2
ASGAPRDEQY	TRBV13	TRBJ2-7
ASSGSGTGREKLF	TRBV18	TRBJ1-4
ASSPSAGELF	TRBV5-1	TRBJ2-2
ASSRPGTLDYEQY	TRBV7-9	TRBJ2-7
ASSLEGVSNQPQH	TRBV11-2	TRBJ1-5